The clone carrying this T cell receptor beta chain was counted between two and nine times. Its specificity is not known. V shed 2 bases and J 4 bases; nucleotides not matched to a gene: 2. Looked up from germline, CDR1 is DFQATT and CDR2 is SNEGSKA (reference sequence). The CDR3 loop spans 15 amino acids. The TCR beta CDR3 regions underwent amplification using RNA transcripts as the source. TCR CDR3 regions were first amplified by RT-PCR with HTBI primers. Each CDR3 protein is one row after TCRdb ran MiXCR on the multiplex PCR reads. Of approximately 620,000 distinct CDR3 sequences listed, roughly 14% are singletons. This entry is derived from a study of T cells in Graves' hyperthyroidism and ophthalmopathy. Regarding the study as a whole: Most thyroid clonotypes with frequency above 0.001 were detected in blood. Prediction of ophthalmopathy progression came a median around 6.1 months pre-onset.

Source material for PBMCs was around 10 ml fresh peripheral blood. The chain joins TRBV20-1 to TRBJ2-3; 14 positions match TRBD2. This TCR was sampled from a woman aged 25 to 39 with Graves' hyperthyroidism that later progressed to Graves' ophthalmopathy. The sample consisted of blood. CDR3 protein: CSARLTSGRADTQYF. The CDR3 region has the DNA TGCAGTGCTAGATTGACTAGCGGGAGGGCAGATACGCAGTATTTT.